These T cell receptor beta chains were read from a single sample in a study of CD8+CD57+ T cells in acquired aplastic anemia. TCRdb used MiXCR to reprocess the reads, holding one entry per CDR3 protein. The table has about 160,000 distinct CDR3 sequences, more than 45% seen once; the top ten hold approximately 3%. The material sequenced was sorted CD4+, CD8+, or CD8+CD57+ T cells (not recorded which) from PBMCs. Every receptor here comes from a human donor with aplastic anemia. CDR3s include the opening cysteine and the closing phenylalanine or tryptophan. D genes are given only for firm matches. Expanded clones are given a class, and other clones once, few, many or no size at all.

D gene: NA
V gene: TRBV24-1
J gene: TRBJ2-3
clone size: once
CDR3 DNA: TGTGCCACCAGTGATGGCCCGGGACAAACAGATACGCAGTATTTT
CDR3 protein: CATSDGPGQTDTQYF

D gene: NA
V gene: TRBV6-1
J gene: TRBJ1-2
clone size: many
CDR3 DNA: TGTGCCAGCAGTGTAAATACAGGGATTGGGGGCTATGGCTACACCTTC
CDR3 protein: CASSVNTGIGGYGYTF

D gene: NA
V gene: TRBV12-3/TRBV12-4
J gene: TRBJ1-2
clone size: many
CDR3 DNA: TGTGCCAGCAGTCTCATTACAGGGAGCGGCTACACCTTC
CDR3 protein: CASSLITGSGYTF

D gene: NA
V gene: TRBV3-1
J gene: TRBJ1-2
clone size: many
CDR3 DNA: TGTGCCAGCAGCCATGACGACAGACCCCTCTATGGCTACACCTTC
CDR3 protein: CASSHDDRPLYGYTF

D gene: TRBD1
V gene: TRBV2
J gene: TRBJ1-1
clone size: NA
CDR3 DNA: TGTGCCAGCAGTGAATTCGTGGGGACAGGGGGCACTGAAGCTTTCTTT
CDR3 protein: CASSEFVGTGGTEAFF

D gene: TRBD2
V gene: TRBV20-1
J gene: TRBJ2-1
clone size: many
CDR3 DNA: TGCAGTGCTAGAGGGATAGCGGGAGGATACAATGAGCAGTTCTTC
CDR3 protein: CSARGIAGGYNEQFF

D gene: NA
V gene: TRBV20-1
J gene: TRBJ1-2
clone size: NA
CDR3 DNA: TGCAGTGCTAGAGATAAGACATCCAACTATGGCTACACCTTC
CDR3 protein: CSARDKTSNYGYTF

D gene: TRBD2
V gene: TRBV2
J gene: TRBJ2-4
clone size: few
CDR3 DNA: TGTGCCAGCAGCCAACCCCCGGGGGGGGGAAACATTCAGTACTTC
CDR3 protein: CASSQPPGGGNIQYF

D gene: NA
V gene: TRBV20-1
J gene: TRBJ2-5
clone size: NA
CDR3 DNA: TGCAGTGCGGGCGACACACCGCGGGTGTACTTC
CDR3 protein: CSAGDTPRVYF

D gene: NA
V gene: TRBV6-5
J gene: TRBJ1-3
clone size: many
CDR3 DNA: TGTGCCAGCAGTCCTGGGGCAGGTGGAAACACCATATATTTT
CDR3 protein: CASSPGAGGNTIYF

D gene: TRBD1
V gene: TRBV11-2
J gene: TRBJ2-7
clone size: many
CDR3 DNA: TGTGCCAGCAGCCGGGACAGGTCCTTGCGCGAGCAGTACTTC
CDR3 protein: CASSRDRSLREQYF

D gene: TRBD1
V gene: TRBV24-1
J gene: TRBJ2-3
clone size: few
CDR3 DNA: TGTGCCACCATGCGGACAGGGAACACAGATACGCAGTATTTT
CDR3 protein: CATMRTGNTDTQYF

D gene: NA
V gene: TRBV19
J gene: TRBJ1-1
clone size: NA
CDR3 DNA: TGTGCCAGTTGGGATTACACTGAAGCTTTCTTT
CDR3 protein: CASWDYTEAFF

D gene: TRBD2
V gene: TRBV10-3
J gene: TRBJ2-5
clone size: NA
CDR3 DNA: TGTGCCACCGGGACTAGCGGGACGGGGTACCAAGAGACCCAGTACTTC
CDR3 protein: CATGTSGTGYQETQYF

D gene: TRBD1
V gene: TRBV15
J gene: TRBJ2-7
clone size: NA
CDR3 DNA: TGTGCCACCAGCAGAGAGGACAGGTTCGAGCAGTACTTC
CDR3 protein: CATSREDRFEQYF

D gene: TRBD1
V gene: TRBV5-1
J gene: TRBJ2-7
clone size: NA
CDR3 DNA: TGCGCCAGCAGCCTCACTACAGGGGCCTACGAGCAGTACTTC
CDR3 protein: CASSLTTGAYEQYF

D gene: TRBD2
V gene: TRBV3-1
J gene: TRBJ2-7
clone size: many
CDR3 DNA: TGTGCCAGCAGCCCCCTTAGCGGGAGGGCGGAAGAGCAGTACTTC
CDR3 protein: CASSPLSGRAEEQYF

D gene: NA
V gene: TRBV2
J gene: TRBJ2-7
clone size: NA
CDR3 DNA: TGTGCCAGCAGTGAAGGGGATGTTAGATACGAGCAGTACTTC
CDR3 protein: CASSEGDVRYEQYF

D gene: NA
V gene: TRBV7-3
J gene: TRBJ1-6
clone size: NA
CDR3 DNA: TGTGCCAGCCGAGGGATGGGGGATAGTTCACCCCTCCACTTT
CDR3 protein: CASRGMGDSSPLHF

D gene: NA
V gene: TRBV6-1
J gene: TRBJ1-2
clone size: once
CDR3 DNA: TGTGCCAGCAGTGGCCAGGGATCCCTACTGATTAACTATGGCTACACCTTC
CDR3 protein: CASSGQGSLLINYGYTF

D gene: TRBD1
V gene: TRBV19
J gene: TRBJ2-1
clone size: few
CDR3 DNA: TGTGCCAGTAGTATACTCACTCCCGGGACAGGGGGCACGGGGAATGAGCAGTTCTTC
CDR3 protein: CASSILTPGTGGTGNEQFF

D gene: NA
V gene: TRBV7-8
J gene: TRBJ2-5
clone size: once
CDR3 DNA: TGTGCCAGCAGCTTCCGAATCCAAGAGACCCAGTACTTC
CDR3 protein: CASSFRIQETQYF

D gene: NA
V gene: TRBV18
J gene: TRBJ1-5
clone size: few
CDR3 DNA: TGTGCCAGCTCACCATTCAGGGGTAGTACAGGGCCCCAGCATTTT
CDR3 protein: CASSPFRGSTGPQHF

D gene: NA
V gene: TRBV30
J gene: TRBJ2-1
clone size: NA
CDR3 DNA: TGTGCCTGGAGTGGGGGTAGCCCCCGTGAGCAGTTCTTC
CDR3 protein: CAWSGGSPREQFF

D gene: TRBD1
V gene: TRBV7-2
J gene: TRBJ1-4
clone size: many
CDR3 DNA: TGTGCCAGCAGCTTTGCTGGACAGGGAGCCGAAAAACTGTTTTTT
CDR3 protein: CASSFAGQGAEKLFF

D gene: NA
V gene: TRBV9
J gene: TRBJ2-7
clone size: once
CDR3 DNA: TGTGCCAGCAGTTTGGGGCAGGGTTCCTACGGGCAGTACTTC
CDR3 protein: CASSLGQGSYGQYF

D gene: NA
V gene: TRBV10-3
J gene: TRBJ1-2
clone size: NA
CDR3 DNA: TGTGCCATCAGTGAGTCTCCGGAACACTATGGCTACACCTTC
CDR3 protein: CAISESPEHYGYTF

D gene: NA
V gene: TRBV19
J gene: TRBJ1-3
clone size: NA
CDR3 DNA: TGTGCCAGTAAAGGGACAACTGGAAACACCATATATTTT
CDR3 protein: CASKGTTGNTIYF

D gene: NA
V gene: TRBV20-1
J gene: TRBJ1-5
clone size: NA
CDR3 DNA: TGCAGTGCCCGCGGGGGGGAAGCTCAGCCCCAGCATTTT
CDR3 protein: CSARGGEAQPQHF

D gene: TRBD1
V gene: TRBV7-8
J gene: TRBJ2-7
clone size: many
CDR3 DNA: TGTGCCAGCAGTAGGGACAGGGTATCGCGAGAGCAGTACTTC
CDR3 protein: CASSRDRVSREQYF

D gene: NA
V gene: TRBV25-1
J gene: TRBJ2-7
clone size: NA
CDR3 DNA: TGTGCCAGCAGCCAAGGGAACTCCTACGAGCAGTACTTC
CDR3 protein: CASSQGNSYEQYF

D gene: NA
V gene: TRBV2
J gene: TRBJ1-1
clone size: few
CDR3 DNA: TGTGCCAGCAGGGTGGACGGGGTGAACACTGAAGCTTTCTTT
CDR3 protein: CASRVDGVNTEAFF

D gene: NA
V gene: TRBV2
J gene: TRBJ1-4
clone size: few
CDR3 DNA: TGTGCCAGCAGTTTGTTACAGGGAAGGAAACTGTTTTTT
CDR3 protein: CASSLLQGRKLFF

D gene: TRBD1
V gene: TRBV25-1
J gene: TRBJ1-5
clone size: NA
CDR3 DNA: TGTGCTAGAGTCGTCGACAGGGTCAATCAGCCCCAGCATTTT
CDR3 protein: CARVVDRVNQPQHF

D gene: NA
V gene: TRBV15
J gene: TRBJ1-1
clone size: NA
CDR3 DNA: TGTGCCACCAGCAGAGAAAGGGCAGGGTTGACTGAAGCTTTCTTT
CDR3 protein: CATSRERAGLTEAFF

D gene: NA
V gene: TRBV5-1
J gene: TRBJ1-1
clone size: NA
CDR3 DNA: TGCGCCAGCAGAGTGGGGGAACCGAACACTGAAGCTTTCTTT
CDR3 protein: CASRVGEPNTEAFF

D gene: TRBD1
V gene: TRBV6-5
J gene: TRBJ1-4
clone size: many
CDR3 DNA: TGTGCCAGCAGTTTGGGACAGACTAATGAAAAACTGTTTTTT
CDR3 protein: CASSLGQTNEKLFF

D gene: NA
V gene: TRBV13
J gene: TRBJ2-7
clone size: NA
CDR3 DNA: TGTGCCAGCACCGCCCGGATTGGGCACTACGAGCAGTACTTC
CDR3 protein: CASTARIGHYEQYF

D gene: NA
V gene: TRBV19
J gene: TRBJ2-2
clone size: NA
CDR3 DNA: TGTGCCAGTAGTATTTTGAAGGGCGGGGAGCTGTTTTTT
CDR3 protein: CASSILKGGELFF

D gene: NA
V gene: TRBV5-8
J gene: TRBJ2-1
clone size: many
CDR3 DNA: TGTGCCAGCAGCTTCGAGAGCCCCTACAATGAGCAGTTCTTC
CDR3 protein: CASSFESPYNEQFF

D gene: NA
V gene: TRBV24-1
J gene: TRBJ2-4
clone size: once
CDR3 DNA: TGTGCCACCAGTGACCAGAGAAACATTCAGTACTTC
CDR3 protein: CATSDQRNIQYF

D gene: NA
V gene: TRBV20-1
J gene: TRBJ1-6
clone size: few
CDR3 DNA: TGCAGTGCTAGAGAAATAACAGGTCCGAACCTCTATAATTCACCCCTCCACTTT
CDR3 protein: CSAREITGPNLYNSPLHF